Given below is one T cell receptor beta chain in context. The antigen remains unidentified. Amplification used 60 Vbeta primers and 13 Jbeta primers. TCRdb keeps only in-frame clones here, not all; method: immunoSEQ multiplex PCR. The sample yields 60,000 to 65,000 clones, more than 60% seen once. The data are from a study of cytomegalovirus exposure and HLA in healthy donors. Study-wide context: From about 200 million T cells, an earlier analysis saw 100 million to 140 million unique TCR beta sequences.

Study findings and constraints: Reportedly, cytomegalovirus status was diagnosed with high sensitivity and specificity. An analysis that was carried out later associated approximately 17,000 TCR beta sequences with HLA alleles at 0.05 false discovery rate.

The sample taken for sequencing was PBMCs. The clonotype was recovered from a woman aged 40 to 50 in good health and CMV-seropositive.

The CDR3 DNA reads as TGTGCCAGCAGACCAAAGGGGGCAGGGGATACGCAGTATTTT. Translating it yields CASRPKGAGDTQYF. The rearrangement joins TRBV5-6 to TRBJ2-3; 7 bases map to TRBD1. V gave up 5 bases and J gave up 6 bases; unmatched junction bases: 9. From germline, CDR1 is SGHDT and CDR2 YYEEEE. The CDR3 is 14 residues long.